The rows below give T cell receptor beta chains drawn from one sample of a study of cytomegalovirus exposure and HLA in healthy donors. The data were produced by immunoSEQ multiplex PCR, yet TCRdb's version contains in-frame clones alone and is incomplete. The sample includes some 130,000 clones, around 72% of them seen just once. The sample comprised PBMCs. The origin of the receptors is a woman between 18 and 30 years old in good health and CMV-seronegative. CDR3s include the opening cysteine and the closing phenylalanine or tryptophan. Each record gives: clone size, V gene, D gene, J gene, CDR3 DNA, CDR3 protein. The D gene is left open where the match is weak. The size field is filled for only some rows; it gives once, few, many or a size class.

clone size: -; V gene: TRBV27; D gene: TRBD2; J gene: TRBJ2-3; CDR3 DNA: TGTGCCAGCAGGTGGACTAGCGGGAGTACTAGCACAGATACGCAGTATTTT; CDR3 protein: CASRWTSGSTSTDTQYF
clone size: -; V gene: TRBV11-2; D gene: TRBD1; J gene: TRBJ1-1; CDR3 DNA: TGTGCCAGCAGCCATCCCTTGGACAGGGCCACTGAAGCTTTCTTT; CDR3 protein: CASSHPLDRATEAFF
clone size: -; V gene: TRBV7-6; D gene: -; J gene: TRBJ2-7; CDR3 DNA: TGTGCCAGCAGCCGAGCCTTTTCGTCTTTAGGGCGGGATTCCGAGCAGTACTTC; CDR3 protein: CASSRAFSSLGRDSEQYF
clone size: -; V gene: TRBV2; D gene: TRBD1; J gene: TRBJ1-1; CDR3 DNA: TGTGCCAGCAGTGTCGGACAGGGTAGGGACACTGAAGCTTTCTTT; CDR3 protein: CASSVGQGRDTEAFF
clone size: once; V gene: TRBV19; D gene: TRBD1; J gene: TRBJ1-2; CDR3 DNA: TGTGCCAGTAGTGTCGAGACAGGGGGCGGAGGCTACACCTTC; CDR3 protein: CASSVETGGGGYTF
clone size: -; V gene: TRBV28; D gene: TRBD2; J gene: TRBJ2-1; CDR3 DNA: TGTGCCAGCAGTTTGACTAGCGGGAGGGGCAATGAGCAGTTCTTC; CDR3 protein: CASSLTSGRGNEQFF
clone size: -; V gene: TRBV7-9; D gene: -; J gene: TRBJ1-1; CDR3 DNA: TGTGCCAGCAGGCGTGGCAGCGTAGATACTGAAGCTTTCTTT; CDR3 protein: CASRRGSVDTEAFF
clone size: -; V gene: TRBV6-5; D gene: -; J gene: TRBJ2-7; CDR3 DNA: TGTGCCAGCAGTTACGGGCAGTCCGAGCAGTACTTC; CDR3 protein: CASSYGQSEQYF
clone size: -; V gene: TRBV2; D gene: TRBD2; J gene: TRBJ2-3; CDR3 DNA: TGTGCCAGCAGTGAAATTAGCGGGAGGGAGGGTACGCAGTATTTT; CDR3 protein: CASSEISGREGTQYF
clone size: -; V gene: TRBV19; D gene: TRBD2; J gene: TRBJ2-7; CDR3 DNA: TGTGCCAGTTCAAGGGGGGGTAGCGGGACGCCGAACGAGCAGTACTTC; CDR3 protein: CASSRGGSGTPNEQYF
clone size: -; V gene: TRBV5-1; D gene: -; J gene: TRBJ2-7; CDR3 DNA: TGCGCCAGCAGCTTGGCGAGTAGCGCGTCCTACGAGCAGTACTTC; CDR3 protein: CASSLASSASYEQYF
clone size: once; V gene: TRBV5-4; D gene: -; J gene: TRBJ2-1; CDR3 DNA: TGTGCCAGCAGCATAGGGGGGGACACCTACAATGAGCAGTTCTTC; CDR3 protein: CASSIGGDTYNEQFF
clone size: -; V gene: TRBV7-6; D gene: TRBD1; J gene: TRBJ2-2; CDR3 DNA: TGTGCCAGCAGCTTCGGACAGGGGATCACCGGGGAGCTGTTTTTT; CDR3 protein: CASSFGQGITGELFF
clone size: -; V gene: TRBV2; D gene: TRBD2; J gene: TRBJ2-7; CDR3 DNA: TGTGCCAGTGGAGGAGCGGGAGGCTACGAGCAGTACTTC; CDR3 protein: CASGGAGGYEQYF
clone size: -; V gene: TRBV27; D gene: TRBD1; J gene: TRBJ1-5; CDR3 DNA: TGTGCCAGCGGACCCACAGGGGGCGATCAGCCCCAGCATTTT; CDR3 protein: CASGPTGGDQPQHF
clone size: -; V gene: TRBV6-5; D gene: TRBD1; J gene: TRBJ1-1; CDR3 DNA: TGTGCCAGCAGTTTCCGACAGGGGGTCATGAACACTGAAGCTTTCTTT; CDR3 protein: CASSFRQGVMNTEAFF
clone size: -; V gene: TRBV27; D gene: -; J gene: TRBJ2-5; CDR3 DNA: TGTGCCAGCAGTTATGGAGAGCAAGAGACCCAGTACTTC; CDR3 protein: CASSYGEQETQYF
clone size: -; V gene: TRBV6-5; D gene: TRBD1; J gene: TRBJ1-1; CDR3 DNA: TGTGCCAGCAGTTACTCGAGACAGGGTATGAACACTGAAGCTTTCTTT; CDR3 protein: CASSYSRQGMNTEAFF